This T cell receptor beta chain comes out of a study of blood T cell repertoires in COVID-19. As for the study in general: Nucleic acid was either cDNA or gDNA, and it came from T cells, B-cell-depleted T cells, or PBMCs.

V lost 7 bases and J 0 bases, leaving 9 bases between the germline ends. Germline V gene lookup returns CDR1 MDHEN and CDR2 SYDVKM. CDR3 size: 14 residues. In the study's own analysis: Estimation of nucleated cell counts relied on the amplification of reference gene primers. The data were produced by immunoSEQ multiplex PCR, yet TCRdb's version contains in-frame clones alone and is incomplete. From that table come the V and J calls and clone size; the DNA was used to work out D and trimming. Of over 65,000 clones listed, approximately 90% are singletons. V usage is TRBV28 and J usage is TRBJ2-2; maybe TRBD2 (5 bases). Sequenced: peripheral blood. The clonotype comes from a man aged 50-59 years with active COVID-19. The CDR3 DNA follows: TGTGCCAGCATAACGGGAACGAACACCGGGGAGCTGTTTTTT. Translating it yields CASITGTNTGELFF.